The present T cell receptor beta chain was sequenced within a study of T cells in localized non-small cell lung cancer. Sequencing was performed with immunoSEQ multiplex PCR; in TCRdb, only in-frame clones are kept and a portion is missing. The sample yields fewer than 35,000 clones, around 90% seen once. There are 15 residues in the CDR3. In germline, CDR1 is LGHNA, CDR2 YSLEER. V lost 0 bases and J lost 5, with 13 bases in between. Points from the study as a whole: A median of 57 of the top 100 tumor clones appeared in adjacent lung, which was paired and uninvolved. Tumor showed lower T cell clonality than uninvolved adjacent lung, where it was highest. Since sequencing was restricted to only one region of the tumor, intratumor heterogeneity remains a possibility. Elevated blood T cell density was associated with longer overall survival.

Turning to this clone: Its antigen remains unknown.

The rearrangement uses TRBV4-3 and TRBJ1-2, with D possibly being TRBD1 (6 bases). This specimen consisted of peripheral blood, obtained before any cancer treatment. The sequence derives from a female donor older than 55 with stage I lung adenocarcinoma. This CDR3 is CASSQDHGGRYGYTF. In nucleotides, the CDR3 is TGCGCCAGCAGCCAAGATCACGGGGGGCGTTATGGCTACACCTTC.